This T cell receptor beta chain was found in a study of identical twins. Study results and limitations: Model-predicted out-of-frame TCR alpha sharing fell below observed values in monozygotic twins.

This clonotype was detected only a few times. What it binds is not known. TCRdb redid the calling of the 5' RACE reads with MiXCR, one entry per CDR3 protein. The table includes about 240,000 distinct CDR3 sequences, about 13% detected once. Trimming took 7 bases from V and 5 from J, leaving 15 bases between them. This CDR3 has 13 residues. Germline values: CDR1 MDHEN, CDR2 SYDVKM. The same specimen was also included in a second study, on yellow fever vaccine responses in identical twins.

The chain recombines TRBV28 with TRBJ2-7; tentatively, D is TRBD2 (6 bases). This TCR was sampled from a woman aged 18-29 years in good health. Sequenced: memory (CD45RO+) T cells sorted from blood. CDR3 residues: CASTRWGVHEQYF. CDR3 DNA: TGTGCCAGCACCAGGTGGGGGGTCCACGAGCAGTACTTC. The full variable domain, in which reference TRBV28 and TRBJ2-7 provide the parts outside the CDR3, is DVKVTQSSRYLVKRTGEKVFLECVQDMDHENMFWYRQDPGLGLRLIYFSYDVKMKEKGDIPEGYSVSREKKERFSLILESASTNQTSMYLCASTRWGVHEQYFGPGTRLTVT.